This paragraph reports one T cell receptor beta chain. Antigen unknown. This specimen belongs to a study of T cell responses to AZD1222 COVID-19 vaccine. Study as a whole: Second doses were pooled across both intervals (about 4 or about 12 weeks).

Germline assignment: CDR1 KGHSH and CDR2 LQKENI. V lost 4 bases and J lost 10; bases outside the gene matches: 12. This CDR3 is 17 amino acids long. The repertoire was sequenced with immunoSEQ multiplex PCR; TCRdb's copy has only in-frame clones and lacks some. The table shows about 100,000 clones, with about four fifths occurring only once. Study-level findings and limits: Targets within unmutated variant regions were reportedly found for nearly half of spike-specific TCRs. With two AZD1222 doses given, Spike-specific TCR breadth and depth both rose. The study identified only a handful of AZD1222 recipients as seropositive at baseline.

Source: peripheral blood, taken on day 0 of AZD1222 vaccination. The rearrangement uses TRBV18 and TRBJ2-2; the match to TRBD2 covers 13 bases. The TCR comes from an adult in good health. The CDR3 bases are TGTGCCAGCTCACTTACTAACCCGGGACTAGCGGGACTGGAGCTGTTTTTT. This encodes CASSLTNPGLAGLELFF.